One sample yielded the 18 T cell receptor beta chains listed below, sequenced in a study of blood T cells in healthy people across ages. With a J-beta primer mix and a sample-barcoded 5' primer, a second PCR ran about 7 to 11 cycles. TCRdb called the 5' RACE reads again in MiXCR, with one record for every CDR3 protein. The profile shows roughly 1.5 million distinct CDR3 sequences, approximately 42% of them singletons. The sequenced material came from blood. Receptors were obtained from a woman younger than 35 in good health.

V is TRBV10-2 and J is TRBJ2-5; the D gene could be TRBD1 or TRBD2 (5 bases each). The DNA end is more similar to TRBJ2-7, so the J call may be wrong. Germline assignment: CDR1 WSHSY and CDR2 SAAADI. The CDR3 spans 15 residues. CDR3 DNA: TGCGCCAGCAGTGGGGGTCAGAGGGGAGACTACGAGCAGTACTTC. It is translated as CASSGGQRGDYEQYF.

The chain links TRBV6-5 to TRBJ2-3; a possible D gene is TRBD1 (6 bases). Germline CDR1 and CDR2: MNHEY and SVGAGI. There are 16 residues in the CDR3. With 2 bases removed from V and 3 bases from J, the gap between germline ends came to 15 bases. The CDR3 DNA sequence: TGTGCCAGCAGTTACGACAGGACGGGGCTGACAGATACGCAGTATTTT. Amino acids: CASSYDRTGLTDTQYF.

This clonotype has a handful of counts. The chain combines TRBV20-1 with TRBJ2-1, with TRBD2 matching 14 bases. V dropped 3 bases and J dropped 0; count of bases not matched to a gene: 7. The CDR3 loop spans 18 amino acids. CDR1 is DFQATT and CDR2 is SNEGSKA in the germline V gene (reference sequence). The CDR3 DNA reads TGCAGTGCTAGTCTGGGACTAGCGGGAGACCGCTCCTACAATGAGCAGTTCTTC. This gives the protein CSASLGLAGDRSYNEQFF.

The chain combines TRBV12-3 or TRBV12-4 with TRBJ2-5; D is unclear. Trimming pared 1 base from V and 5 bases from J, leaving 14 bases between. The CDR3 sequence is 15 residues long. The CDR3 is CASSLGTEVYETQYF. CDR3 DNA: TGTGCCAGCAGTTTAGGGACCGAGGTTTACGAGACCCAGTACTTC.

This clonotype was observed a few times. The CDR3 region has the DNA TGTGCCAGCAGCCGGGACCGTTATATGCCGGAGACCCAGTACTTC. Protein: CASSRDRYMPETQYF. The chain links TRBV7-8 to TRBJ2-5; D tentatively reads TRBD1 or TRBD2 (5 bases each). This CDR3 has 15 amino acids. CDR1 is SGHVS, CDR2 FQNEAQ, per germline. Trimming removed 5 bases from V and 5 bases from J, with 18 bases in between.

The J gene is TRBJ2-7, the V gene TRBV12-5; 7 bases agree with TRBD1. The CDR3 spans 14 residues. Trimming removed 1 base from V and 2 bases from J; junction bases left unmatched: 2. CDR1 LGHNT and CDR2 FRNRAP come from the germline V gene. The CDR3 reads CASGLGDRTYEQYF. The DNA for the CDR3 is TGTGCTAGTGGTTTGGGGGACAGAACCTACGAGCAGTACTTC.

This chain connects TRBV7-2 to TRBJ1-4; D is uncertain. The germline V gene has CDR1 SGHTA and CDR2 FQGNSA. Trimming left V 0 bases short and J 8 bases short, with 7 bases between. The CDR3 is 13 amino acids. The CDR3 here is CASSLAWREKLFF. CDR3 sequence (DNA): TGTGCCAGCAGCTTAGCGTGGCGCGAAAAACTGTTTTTT. The variable domain in full, with the rest retrieved from reference TRBV7-2 and TRBJ1-4, is GAGVSQSPSNKVTEKGKDVELRCDPISGHTALYWYRQSLGQGLEFLIYFQGNSAPDKSGLPSDRFSAERTGGSVSTLTIQRTQQEDSAVYLCASSLAWREKLFFGSGTQLSVL.

In regard to this clonotype: Germline and junction disagree at one end, which may indicate a read error. The gene calls are TRBV28 and TRBJ2-3, with a possible D match to TRBD1 (5 bases). Germline V gene data show CDR1 as MDHEN and CDR2 as SYDVKM. The CDR3 is 12 amino acids. The CDR3 bases are TGTGCCGGCAGTTTCGGACAAAATACGCAGTATTTT. Translation: CAGSFGQNTQYF.

This clonotype appeared a few times. The chain joins TRBV20-1 to TRBJ1-1; maybe TRBD1 (5 bases). CDR1 is DFQATT, CDR2 SNEGSKA, per germline (reference sequence). The CDR3 length is 13 residues. The V and J ends lost 2 bases and 1 base respectively, with 8 bases between them. CDR3 sequence reads: CSARKQANTEAFF. CDR3 nucleotide sequence: TGCAGTGCTAGAAAACAGGCGAACACTGAAGCTTTCTTT.

The rearrangement uses TRBV7-6 and TRBJ2-3; D call uncertain. This CDR3 has 13 amino acids. The germline V gene encodes CDR1 SGHVS and CDR2 FNYEAQ. The V end lost 4 bases, the J end lost 5 bases, and 10 bases lay between the germline ends. In DNA form, the CDR3 reads TGTGCCAGCAGCTCCGTGCGCAGAGATACGCAGTATTTT. Encoded protein: CASSSVRRDTQYF.

The genes are TRBV3-1 and TRBJ2-1, with 10 bases lining up with TRBD2. The J call may not be correct, given that the DNA end is closer to TRBJ2-7. CDR3 length: 14 residues. CDR1 and CDR2 (germline): LGHDT, YNNKEL (reference sequence). The CDR3 DNA reads TGTGCCAGCAGCCCCACTAGCGGGATCTCCGAGCAGTACTTC. Translated, it gives CASSPTSGISEQYF.

The gene calls are TRBV13 and TRBJ2-7; D possibly uses TRBD1 or TRBD2 (6 bases each). This CDR3 spans 15 amino acids. With 2 bases removed from V and 6 bases from J, the gap between germline ends came to 17 bases. Germline loops: CDR1 PRHDT, CDR2 FYEKMQ (reference sequence). DNA for the CDR3: TGTGCCAGCAGCTTATGGGGGACTTCGGGGGCCGAGCAGTACTTC. Translation gives CASSLWGTSGAEQYF.

There are a few counts of this clonotype. The chain links TRBV20-1 to TRBJ2-2; 9 bases are a match to TRBD1. The CDR3 runs to 14 residues. The trim removed 3 bases at V and 2 bases at J, leaving 1 base unmatched. Germline values: CDR1 DFQATT, CDR2 SNEGSKA (reference sequence). This CDR3 is CSARDRGNTGELFF. In DNA form, the CDR3 reads TGCAGTGCTAGGGACAGGGGAAACACCGGGGAGCTGTTTTTT.

The chain uses TRBV7-2 and TRBJ2-1; D is uncertain. V dropped 8 bases and J dropped 6 bases, with 14 bases sitting between them. Germline V CDR1 and CDR2: SGHTA, FQGNSA. This CDR3 contains 13 residues. The CDR3 protein is CTSQSVLGNEQFF. For the CDR3, the DNA is TGTACCAGCCAATCGGTCCTAGGCAATGAGCAGTTCTTC.

The genes are TRBV24-1 and TRBJ2-1, with TRBD1 matching over 7 bases. The CDR3 is 18 residues long. The junction had 12 bases not matched to a gene; V was cut back by 4 bases and J by 1 base. CDR1 is KGHDR, CDR2 SFDVKD, per germline. CDR3 nucleotide sequence: TGTGCCACCAGTGACGAACGGGCGGACAGGACTTCCTACAATGAGCAGTTCTTC. Its translation: CATSDERADRTSYNEQFF.

This clonotype was picked up one time. V usage is TRBV20-1 and J usage is TRBJ2-5; TRBD2 might be the D (6 bases). The J call is uncertain, as TRBJ2-7 better fits the DNA end. CDR1 and CDR2 from the germline V gene are DFQATT and SNEGSKA (reference sequence). The CDR3 runs 11 residues. CDR3 sequence: CSAGRACEQYF. The CDR3 coding sequence is TGCAGTGCCGGGAGAGCCTGCGAGCAGTACTTC.

This chain connects TRBV27 to TRBJ2-5, with 9 bases that match TRBD1. CDR1 MNHEY and CDR2 SMNVEV come from the germline V gene (reference sequence). This CDR3 region has 16 residues. The junction had 18 bases not matched to a gene; V was cut back by 5 bases and J by 11 bases. CDR3 DNA: TGTGCCAGCAGTGTACGTAAGGGACAGGGTTCAAATGAGCAGTACTTC. Translation gives CASSVRKGQGSNEQYF.

V is TRBV7-8 and J is TRBJ2-1; possible D gene TRBD1, 6 bases. The ends were cut back, 1 base at V and 8 bases at J, with 12 bases in the middle. Germline CDR1 and CDR2: SGHVS and FQNEAQ. This CDR3 spans 14 amino acids. CDR3 protein: CASSLDTGYDEQFF. The CDR3, as DNA: TGTGCCAGCAGCTTAGACACAGGGTACGATGAGCAGTTCTTC. Based on the CDR3 plus reference TRBV7-8 and TRBJ2-1, the full variable domain is GAGVSQSPRYKVAKRGQDVALRCDPISGHVSLFWYQQALGQGPEFLTYFQNEAQLDKSGLPSDRFFAERPEGSVSTLKIQRTQQEDSAVYLCASSLDTGYDEQFFGPGTRLTVL.